This entry lists 17 T cell receptor beta chains sequenced from one sample in a study of blood T cell repertoires in COVID-19. Repertoires were generated with immunoSEQ multiplex PCR, while TCRdb's copy carries only in-frame clones and drops some. In the table there are 140,000 or so clones, approximately 90% of which are singletons. Sequences were obtained from peripheral blood. The receptors were sampled from a woman between 50 and 59 years old with acute or convalescent COVID-19.

The chain uses TRBV10-3 and TRBJ1-1; 12 bases fit TRBD1. J gave up 3 bases and V 4 bases, and 0 bases lay outside the gene matches. CDR1 and CDR2 from the germline V gene are ENHRY and SYGVKD. The CDR3 consists of 14 residues. The CDR3 DNA is TGTGCCATCAGTGGGGACAGGGGGCACACTGAAGCTTTCTTT. Amino acid sequence: CAISGDRGHTEAFF.

The chain has TRBV2 and TRBJ2-3, with D unclear. CDR1 is SNHLY and CDR2 is FYNNEI in the germline V gene. CDR3 length: 11 amino acids. V lost 8 bases and J lost 5, with 8 bases in between. DNA of the CDR3: TGTGCCAGCCATCCCGGAGATACGCAGTATTTT. It translates to CASHPGDTQYF.

The chain links TRBV6-5 to TRBJ2-1; 7 nucleotides align to TRBD2. The CDR3 sequence is 14 residues long. The germline CDR1 and CDR2 sequences are MNHEY and SVGAGI. The V gene end was trimmed by 6 bases and the J gene end by 4 bases; junction bases not matched to a gene: 6. CDR3 nucleotide sequence: TGTGCCAGCAGGGGTATGGGGGGGTACAATGAGCAGTTCTTC. Amino acid sequence: CASRGMGGYNEQFF.

This chain uses TRBV27 with TRBJ1-2, with D perhaps TRBD1 (6 bases). Trimming took 3 bases from V and 3 from J, leaving 8 bases between them. This CDR3 region has 13 residues. Looked up from germline, CDR1 is MNHEY and CDR2 is SMNVEV (reference sequence). The CDR3 region is CASSLPGDYGYTF. The CDR3 coding sequence is TGTGCCAGCAGTTTGCCAGGGGACTATGGCTACACCTTC.

This clone appeared once. This sequence joins TRBV5-1 and TRBJ2-7, with D possibly being TRBD2 (7 bases). Between the trimmed V and J ends, which lost 4 bases and 2 bases, there was a span of 22 bases. Germline V gene sequence: CDR1 SGHRS, CDR2 YFSETQ. This CDR3 has 17 residues. CDR3 region: CASSLGVFRGATYEQYF. The CDR3 nucleotides read TGCGCCAGCAGCCTGGGGGTCTTTCGGGGGGCGACCTACGAGCAGTACTTC.

A single count supports this clone. The gene calls are TRBV19 and TRBJ1-3, with 10 bases that match TRBD1. CDR3 size: 15 residues. Germline V gives CDR1 LNHDA, CDR2 SQIVND (reference sequence). The V segment lost 3 bases and the J segment 6 bases; nucleotides outside the gene matches: 5. CDR3 sequence: CASSIPGQGTNTIYF. CDR3 DNA sequence: TGTGCCAGTAGTATCCCGGGACAGGGGACAAACACCATATATTTT.

The chain has TRBV5-6 and TRBJ1-1, with D tentatively TRBD1 (5 bases). The CDR3 covers 14 residues. Germline V gives CDR1 SGHDT, CDR2 YYEEEE. V dropped 0 bases and J dropped 5 bases, with 11 bases sitting between them. The CDR3 DNA follows: TGTGCCAGCAGCTTGGGTGGGGCTTTTACTGAAGCTTTCTTT. Translated, it gives CASSLGGAFTEAFF.

The chain links TRBV3-1 (or the pseudogene TRBV3-2) to TRBJ1-5; 9 bases match TRBD1. The CDR3 has 16 residues. CDR1 and CDR2 from the germline V gene are LGHDT and YNNKEL (reference sequence). V lost 0 bases to trimming and J lost 6 bases; unmatched junction nucleotides: 6. The CDR3 reads CASSQDHGQGFQPQHF. The CDR3 DNA is TGTGCCAGCAGCCAAGATCACGGACAGGGGTTTCAGCCCCAGCATTTT.

The gene calls are TRBV19 and TRBJ2-1; 9 bases agree with TRBD1. Germline CDR1 LNHDA, CDR2 SQIVND (reference sequence). V trimming: 4 bases; J trimming: 6 bases; junction bases outside the gene matches: 7. The CDR3 covers 15 residues. The CDR3 DNA is TGTGCCAGTAGTACCGGGACAGGGCCGATCAATGAGCAGTTCTTC. This gives the protein CASSTGTGPINEQFF.

Only one count was recorded for this clone. The rearrangement links TRBV9 to TRBJ2-3; 12 nucleotides align to TRBD2. J was trimmed by 0 bases and V by 7 bases; bases with no gene match: 0. From germline, CDR1 is SGDLS and CDR2 YYNGEE. The CDR3 is 14 amino acids. CDR3 DNA: TGTGCCAGCGGACTAGCGGGGAGCACAGATACGCAGTATTTT. It codes for CASGLAGSTDTQYF.

The chain carries TRBV27 and TRBJ1-4, with TRBD1 as a possible D gene (6 bases). From germline, CDR1 is MNHEY and CDR2 SMNVEV (reference sequence). The CDR3 has 14 amino acids. Trimming shortened V by 3 bases and J by 8 bases, and 13 bases separated the two germline ends. The CDR3 loop is CASSFQGTGEKLFF. CDR3 coding DNA: TGTGCCAGCAGTTTTCAGGGAACAGGGGAAAAACTGTTTTTT.

The rearrangement joins TRBV30 to TRBJ1-3; 9 nucleotides agree with TRBD1. The germline V gene has CDR1 GTSNPN and CDR2 SVGIG (reference sequence). CDR3 length: 15 amino acids. After removal of 4 bases from V and 5 bases from J, the junction contained 9 bases not matched to a gene. CDR3 bases: TGTGCCTGGACCCTGGACAGGGGATTTAGAAACACCATATATTTT. It encodes CAWTLDRGFRNTIYF.

The V and J genes are TRBV5-6 and TRBJ2-7, with TRBD2 matching over 11 bases. The CDR3 sequence is 14 residues long. J gave up 2 bases and V 5 bases, and 3 bases lay outside the gene matches. Germline lookup yields CDR1 SGHDT and CDR2 YYEEEE. CDR3 DNA sequence: TGTGCCAGCAGTGTACTAGCGGGAGCCTACGAGCAGTACTTC. The encoded protein is CASSVLAGAYEQYF.

This chain uses TRBV11-2 with TRBJ2-1; TRBD2 might be the D (6 bases). Germline V gene sequence: CDR1 SGHAT, CDR2 FQNNGV. This CDR3 is 16 amino acids long. V lost 1 base, J lost 6 bases, and 16 bases lay in between. DNA of the CDR3: TGTGCCAGCAGCTTAGGGTTCGGGAGTGATCTCAATGAGCAGTTCTTC. Its translation is CASSLGFGSDLNEQFF.

V is TRBV24-1 and J is TRBJ2-6, with 7 positions matching TRBD2. In germline, CDR1 is KGHDR, CDR2 SFDVKD. The junction had 4 bases not matched to a gene; V was cut back by 3 bases and J by 0 bases. The CDR3 runs to 17 residues. DNA for the CDR3: TGTGCCACCAGTGATCTCAGCGGGGACTCTGGGGCCAACGTCCTGACTTTC. This encodes CATSDLSGDSGANVLTF.

The chain couples TRBV2 to TRBJ2-4; 8 positions agree with TRBD1. V was clipped by 6 bases and J by 1 base; unmatched bases: 5. The germline CDR1 and CDR2 sequences are SNHLY and FYNNEI. The CDR3 runs 15 residues. CDR3 DNA: TGTGCCAGCAGCAATACAGGGGGGGCCAAAAACATTCAGTACTTC. Translation gives CASSNTGGAKNIQYF. The full variable domain, rest sourced from reference TRBV2 and TRBJ2-4, is EPEVTQTPSHQVTQMGQEVILRCVPISNHLYFYWYRQILGQKVEFLVSFYNNEISEKSEIFDDQFSVERPDGSNFTLKIRSTKLEDSAMYFCASSNTGGAKNIQYFGAGTRLSVL.

V gene TRBV2 combines with J gene TRBJ2-5; TRBD1 matches at 8 bases. The germline V gene has CDR1 SNHLY and CDR2 FYNNEI. The J segment lost 4 bases and the V segment lost 2 bases, leaving 6 bases of the junction unmatched. The CDR3 sequence is 15 residues long. CDR3 in amino acids: CASSEFGQGGETQYF. DNA for the CDR3: TGTGCCAGCAGTGAATTCGGACAGGGAGGAGAGACCCAGTACTTC. Filled out from reference TRBV2 and TRBJ2-5, the complete variable domain reads EPEVTQTPSHQVTQMGQEVILRCVPISNHLYFYWYRQILGQKVEFLVSFYNNEISEKSEIFDDQFSVERPDGSNFTLKIRSTKLEDSAMYFCASSEFGQGGETQYFGPGTRLLVL.